The 15 T cell receptor beta chains presented below share a single source sample, sequenced in a study of blood T cells in healthy people across ages. For the second PCR, which ran for about 6 to 11 cycles, a sample-barcoded 5' primer and a J-beta primer mix were used. TCRdb independently ran MiXCR on the 5' RACE reads; one entry per CDR3 protein. The table includes 1.5 million to 2 million distinct CDR3 sequences, over 25% detected once. The sequenced material came from blood. These receptors were collected from a woman aged 25 to 45 in good health.

The chain couples TRBV14 to TRBJ1-1; the D is unclear. Germline V gene sequence: CDR1 SGHDN, CDR2 FVKESK. Trimming took off 4 bases at V and 1 base at J, with 16 bases between the two ends. The CDR3 contains 16 residues. The CDR3 coding sequence is TGTGCCAGCAGCCCCATTTCAGCGATTCAGAACACTGAAGCTTTCTTT. Translation gives CASSPISAIQNTEAFF.

In its sample, this clonotype was seen a few times. The rearrangement uses TRBV4-1 and TRBJ2-3; D call uncertain. The CDR3 covers 15 residues. Trimming stripped 2 bases from V and 2 bases from J, with 11 bases between. Germline CDR1 is MGHRA and CDR2 is YSYEKL. This CDR3 reads CASSQYEGSTDTQYF. The CDR3 nucleotides read TGCGCCAGCAGCCAATATGAAGGCTCCACAGATACGCAGTATTTT.

This clonotype was picked up many times. V gene TRBV5-5 combines with J gene TRBJ2-7; TRBD2 matches 10 bases. The CDR3 has 16 residues. The germline V gene encodes CDR1 SGHKS and CDR2 YYEKEE (reference sequence). V lost 4 bases and J lost 8; bases outside the gene matches: 15. CDR3 sequence (DNA): TGTGCCAGCAGCGATACCCCTAGCGGGAGTTCACAACAGCAGTACTTC. Translated: CASSDTPSGSSQQQYF.

This clonotype has just a few counts. The rearrangement links TRBV6-6 to TRBJ2-5; 9 nucleotides align to TRBD1. The DNA end favors TRBJ2-7, so the J call may be wrong. The CDR3 covers 15 residues. Per germline, CDR1 MNHNY and CDR2 SVGAGI (reference sequence). CDR3 sequence (DNA): TGTGCCAGCAGTTCCCCACAGGGGGCGACTTACGAGCAGTACTTC. Residues: CASSSPQGATYEQYF.

The sample holds one count of this clonotype. The chain carries TRBV12-3 or TRBV12-4 and TRBJ2-7; D is unclear. Deletions cut 7 bases from V and 6 bases from J, with 16 bases between. This CDR3 contains 13 residues. CDR3 nucleotide sequence: TGTGCCAGCACCGAGCACCGTAATGGCGAGCAGTACTTC. Translated: CASTEHRNGEQYF.

This clonotype turned up a few times. The V gene is TRBV7-6, the J gene TRBJ2-7, with 9 bases matching TRBD1. Unmatched junction bases numbered 6, after V lost 1 base and J lost 5 bases. The germline CDR1 and CDR2 sequences are SGHVS and FNYEAQ. The CDR3 consists of 15 residues. In DNA, the CDR3 is TGTGCCAGCAGCTTAGAAGGGACAGGGCTCGACGAGCAGTACTTC. As protein: CASSLEGTGLDEQYF.

V and J are TRBV6-5 and TRBJ1-5; the D gene is possibly TRBD1 (5 bases). The CDR3 has 13 residues. V was clipped by 6 bases and J by 6 bases, with 12 bases between them. Germline V gene data show CDR1 as MNHEY and CDR2 as SVGAGI. The DNA of the CDR3 is TGTGCCAGCAGACGGGACGGTCGTCAGCCCCAGCATTTT. It yields the protein CASRRDGRQPQHF.

This clonotype was recorded a few times. V usage is TRBV5-1 and J usage is TRBJ1-1; no definite D call. The length of the CDR3 is 14 residues. In germline, CDR1 is SGHRS, CDR2 YFSETQ. Trimming removed 2 bases at V and 1 base at J, with 9 bases between. The CDR3 nucleotides are TGCGCCAGCAGCTTATGGCAGGCGAACACTGAAGCTTTCTTT. This translates into CASSLWQANTEAFF.

The chain carries TRBV12-3 or TRBV12-4 and TRBJ2-4; 7 nucleotides agree with TRBD1. V gave up 6 bases and J gave up 9 bases; unmatched junction bases: 11. There are 14 residues in the CDR3. CDR3 region: CASRDSTYRGIQYF. For the CDR3, the DNA is TGTGCCAGCAGAGACTCCACCTACAGGGGCATTCAGTACTTC.

This clonotype was seen more than once but under ten times. The chain has TRBV12-3 or TRBV12-4 and TRBJ2-4; 9 nucleotides align to TRBD2. The tail of the sequence fits TRBJ2-7 better, so the J call may be wrong. The CDR3 runs to 16 residues. CDR3 in amino acids: CASSPTGGRAGNEQYF. For the CDR3, the DNA is TGTGCCAGCAGCCCCACGGGCGGGAGGGCCGGAAACGAGCAGTACTTC.

This clonotype was recorded a few times. The chain joins TRBV3-1 to TRBJ1-2; 7 bases fit TRBD1. The CDR3 covers 16 residues. Germline trimming cut 4 bases from V and 5 bases from J; bases unmatched to any gene: 13. CDR1 LGHDT and CDR2 YNNKEL come from the germline V gene (reference sequence). CDR3 sequence reads: CASSPGRDRLLYGYTF. In DNA form, the CDR3 reads TGTGCCAGCAGCCCCGGAAGGGACAGACTCTTATATGGCTACACCTTC.

The J gene is TRBJ2-3, the V gene TRBV4-1, with D possibly matching TRBD1 (6 bases). CDR1 MGHRA and CDR2 YSYEKL come from the germline V gene. V was pared by 0 bases and J by 6 bases, with 13 bases between. The CDR3 covers 15 residues. CDR3 residues: CASSQDDDRRDTQYF. The CDR3 DNA is TGCGCCAGCAGCCAAGACGATGACAGGAGGGATACGCAGTATTTT.

A note on this clonotype: A junction end diverges from the germline sequence, so it may reflect a read error. The chain employs TRBV20-1 and TRBJ2-7; D gene uncertain. The CDR3 spans 13 residues. From germline, CDR1 is DFQATT and CDR2 SNEGSKA (reference sequence). The CDR3 DNA reads TGCAGTGCTAGCGACAATATCTCCTGCGAGCAGTACTTC. This translates into CSASDNISCEQYF.

Points on this clonotype: Compared with germline, one end of the junction differs, possibly owing to a read error. This rearrangement joins TRBV27 to TRBJ2-1, with TRBD2 as a possible D gene (6 bases). CDR3 length equals 19 residues. The germline gives CDR1 MNHEY, CDR2 SMNVEV (reference sequence). This CDR3 is CVSSSSPRDSPISYNEQFF. CDR3 nucleotide sequence: TGTGTCAGCAGTTCATCCCCGCGGGACTCCCCAATAAGCTACAATGAGCAGTTCTTC.

This clonotype was seen only a few times. The genes are TRBV27 and TRBJ1-2, with D possibly being TRBD1 (6 bases). Germline values: CDR1 MNHEY, CDR2 SMNVEV (reference sequence). The CDR3 covers 11 residues. V lost 6 bases and J 9 bases, leaving 11 bases between the germline ends. CDR3 protein: CASRTGISYTF. CDR3 coding DNA: TGTGCCAGCAGAACAGGGATAAGCTACACCTTC.